This record looks at one TCR beta chain sequence and its context. Its antigen is currently unknown. This CDR3 has 13 amino acids. Germline V gene lookup returns CDR1 SQVTM and CDR2 ANQGSEA. V was trimmed by 6 bases and J by 1 base, leaving 12 bases between them. This specimen comes from a study of OX40 agonist ivuxolimab in advanced cancers. As for the study in general: Ivuxolimab, which is an agonistic anti-OX40 (CD134) antibody, was administered to the patients. Participants, around 80% male, averaged roughly 60 years of age, ranging from 23 to 79. Study-level findings and limits: Low normalized clonal expansion also occurred in some nonresponding patients. The study found among the lowest clonal expansion in partial responders at 0.1-3.0 mg/kg.

TCRdb's table, derived via immunoSEQ multiplex PCR, lists solely in-frame clones and lacks some. The sample holds tens of thousands of clones; roughly nine tenths are singletons and the top ten take around 2%. The specimen was CD4+ or CD8+ T cells sorted from blood, collected in a trial of the OX40 agonist ivuxolimab. The chain is built from TRBV29-1 and TRBJ2-5, with D perhaps TRBD1 (5 bases). The TCR sequence derives from an adult with an advanced solid tumor such as melanoma, head and neck, liver or kidney cancer. The CDR3 region is CSVFGTGQETQYF. The CDR3 coding sequence is TGCAGCGTATTCGGAACAGGCCAAGAGACCCAGTACTTC.